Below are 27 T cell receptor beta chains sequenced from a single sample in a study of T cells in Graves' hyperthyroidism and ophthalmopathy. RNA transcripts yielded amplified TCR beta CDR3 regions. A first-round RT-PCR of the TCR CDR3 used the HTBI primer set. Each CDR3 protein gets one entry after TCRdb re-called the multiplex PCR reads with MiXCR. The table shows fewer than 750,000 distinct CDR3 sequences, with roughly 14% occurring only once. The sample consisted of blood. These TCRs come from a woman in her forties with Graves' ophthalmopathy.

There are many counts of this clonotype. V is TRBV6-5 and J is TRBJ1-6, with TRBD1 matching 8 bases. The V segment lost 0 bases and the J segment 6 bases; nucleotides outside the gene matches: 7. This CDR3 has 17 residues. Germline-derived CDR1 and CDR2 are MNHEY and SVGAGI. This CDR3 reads CASSYSTGDRTNSPLHF. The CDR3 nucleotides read TGTGCCAGCAGTTACTCAACCGGGGACAGGACTAATTCACCCCTCCACTTT.

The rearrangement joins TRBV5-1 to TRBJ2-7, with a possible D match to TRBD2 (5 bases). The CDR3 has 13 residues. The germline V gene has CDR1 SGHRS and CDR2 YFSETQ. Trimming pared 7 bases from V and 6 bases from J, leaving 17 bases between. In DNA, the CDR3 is TGCGCCAGCCTGTCCGGGATCAGCGGCGAGCAGTACTTC. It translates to CASLSGISGEQYF.

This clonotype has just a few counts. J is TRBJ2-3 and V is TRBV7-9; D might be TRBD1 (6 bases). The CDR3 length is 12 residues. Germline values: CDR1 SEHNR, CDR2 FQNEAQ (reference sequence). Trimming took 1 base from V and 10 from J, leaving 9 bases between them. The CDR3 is CASSLVGGAQYF. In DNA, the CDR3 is TGTGCCAGCAGCTTAGTTGGGGGCGCGCAGTATTTT.

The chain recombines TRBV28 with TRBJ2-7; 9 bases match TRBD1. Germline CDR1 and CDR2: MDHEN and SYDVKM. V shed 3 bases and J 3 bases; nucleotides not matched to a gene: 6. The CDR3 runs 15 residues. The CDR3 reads CASSFPDRGVYEQYF. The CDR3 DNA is TGTGCCAGCAGTTTCCCGGACAGGGGAGTCTACGAGCAGTACTTC.

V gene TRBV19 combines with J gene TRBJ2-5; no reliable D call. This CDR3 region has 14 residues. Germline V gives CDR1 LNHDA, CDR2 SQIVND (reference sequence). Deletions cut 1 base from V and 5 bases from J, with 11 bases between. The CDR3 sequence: CASSIAQKEETQYF. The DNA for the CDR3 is TGTGCCAGTAGTATAGCCCAAAAGGAGGAGACCCAGTACTTC.

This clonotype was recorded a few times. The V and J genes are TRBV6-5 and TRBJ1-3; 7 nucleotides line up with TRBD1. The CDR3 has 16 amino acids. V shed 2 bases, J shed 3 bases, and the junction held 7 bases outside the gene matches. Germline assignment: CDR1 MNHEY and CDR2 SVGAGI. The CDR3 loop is CASSYPFRGDGNTIYF. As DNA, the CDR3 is TGTGCCAGCAGTTACCCTTTCAGGGGGGATGGAAACACCATATATTTT.

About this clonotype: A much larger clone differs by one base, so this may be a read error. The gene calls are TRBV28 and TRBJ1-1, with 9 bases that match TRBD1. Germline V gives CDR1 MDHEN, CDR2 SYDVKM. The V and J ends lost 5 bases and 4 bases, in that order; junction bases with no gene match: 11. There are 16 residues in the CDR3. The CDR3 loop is CASSPKQGAWLTEAFF. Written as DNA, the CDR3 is TGTGCCAGCAGTCCAAAACAGGGGGCTTGGCTCACTGAAGCTTTCTTT.

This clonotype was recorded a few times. CDR3 in DNA: TGTGCCAGCAACGGAGGGACAGGGGGCCTCTACGAGCAGTACTTC. It specifies CASNGGTGGLYEQYF. The chain joins TRBV28 to TRBJ2-7, with 12 bases matching TRBD1. The CDR3 has 15 amino acids. The V gene end was trimmed by 7 bases and the J gene end by 3 bases; junction bases not matched to a gene: 7. Germline CDR1 MDHEN, CDR2 SYDVKM.

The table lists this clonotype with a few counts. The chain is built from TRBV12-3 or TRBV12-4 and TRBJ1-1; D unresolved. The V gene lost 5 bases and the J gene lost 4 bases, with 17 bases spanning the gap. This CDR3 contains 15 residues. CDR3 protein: CASSTLRGVLTEAFF. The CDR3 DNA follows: TGTGCCAGCAGTACCCTCCGGGGAGTTCTCACTGAAGCTTTCTTT.

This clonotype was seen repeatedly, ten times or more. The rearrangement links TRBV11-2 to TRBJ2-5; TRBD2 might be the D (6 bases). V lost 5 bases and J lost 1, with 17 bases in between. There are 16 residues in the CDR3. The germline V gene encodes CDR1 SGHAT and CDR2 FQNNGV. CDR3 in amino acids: CASSPTLALVQETQYF. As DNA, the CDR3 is TGTGCCAGCAGCCCCACCCTAGCGCTAGTCCAAGAGACCCAGTACTTC.

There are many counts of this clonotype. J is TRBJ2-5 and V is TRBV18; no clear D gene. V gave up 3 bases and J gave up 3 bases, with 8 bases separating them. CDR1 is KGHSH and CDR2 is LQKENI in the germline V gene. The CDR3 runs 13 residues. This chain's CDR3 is CASSPWAEETQYF. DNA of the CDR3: TGTGCCAGCTCACCGTGGGCAGAAGAGACCCAGTACTTC.

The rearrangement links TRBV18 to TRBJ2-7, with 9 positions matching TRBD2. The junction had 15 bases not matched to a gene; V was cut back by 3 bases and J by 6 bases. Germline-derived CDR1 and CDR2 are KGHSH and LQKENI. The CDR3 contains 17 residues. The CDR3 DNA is TGTGCCAGCTCACCGACTTTGGGAGCGGGAGGTAGTACCGAGCAGTACTTC. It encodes CASSPTLGAGGSTEQYF. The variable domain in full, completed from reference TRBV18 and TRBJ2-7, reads NAGVMQNPRHLVRRRGQEARLRCSPMKGHSHVYWYRQLPEEGLKFMVYLQKENIIDESGMPKERFSAEFPKEGPSILRIQQVVRGDSAAYFCASSPTLGAGGSTEQYFGPGTRLTVT.

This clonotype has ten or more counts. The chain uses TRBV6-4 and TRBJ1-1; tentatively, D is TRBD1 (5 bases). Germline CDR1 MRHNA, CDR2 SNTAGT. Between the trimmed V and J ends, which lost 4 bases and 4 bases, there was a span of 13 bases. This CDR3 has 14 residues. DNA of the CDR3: TGTGCCAGCAGTGTCTGGGGGGGGAGCACTGAAGCTTTCTTT. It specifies CASSVWGGSTEAFF.

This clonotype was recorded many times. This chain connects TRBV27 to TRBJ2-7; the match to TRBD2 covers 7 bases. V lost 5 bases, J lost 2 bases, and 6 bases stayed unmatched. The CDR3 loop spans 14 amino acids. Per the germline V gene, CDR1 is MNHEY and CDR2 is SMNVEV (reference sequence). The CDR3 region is CASSLGTTAYEQYF. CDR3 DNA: TGTGCCAGCAGTCTTGGGACTACCGCCTACGAGCAGTACTTC.

Written as DNA, the CDR3 is TGTGCCAGCAGCTACCCCGGACTAGGGGAAAACATTCAGTACTTC. As protein: CASSYPGLGENIQYF. V gene TRBV7-9 combines with J gene TRBJ2-4; 7 bases are shared with TRBD2. Trimming cost V 4 bases and J 5 bases; bases outside gene matches: 8. CDR3 length: 15 residues. Germline CDR1 and CDR2: SEHNR and FQNEAQ (reference sequence).

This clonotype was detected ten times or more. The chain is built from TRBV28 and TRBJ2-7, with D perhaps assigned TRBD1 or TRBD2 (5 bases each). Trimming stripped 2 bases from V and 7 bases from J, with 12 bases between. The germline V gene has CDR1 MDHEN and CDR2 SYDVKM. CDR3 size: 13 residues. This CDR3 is CASSLGGRREQYF. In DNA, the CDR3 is TGTGCCAGCAGTTTAGGGGGACGTCGGGAGCAGTACTTC. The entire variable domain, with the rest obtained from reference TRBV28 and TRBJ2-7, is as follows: DVKVTQSSRYLVKRTGEKVFLECVQDMDHENMFWYRQDPGLGLRLIYFSYDVKMKEKGDIPEGYSVSREKKERFSLILESASTNQTSMYLCASSLGGRREQYFGPGTRLTVT.

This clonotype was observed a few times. The CDR3 coding sequence is TGTGCCAGTAGTATAGATCTCTGGACTAGCTACTCCTACGAGCAGTACTTC. It codes for CASSIDLWTSYSYEQYF. V and J are TRBV19 and TRBJ2-7, with TRBD2 matching 8 bases. Trimming took 0 bases from V and 0 from J; bases not matched to a gene: 7. CDR3 length: 17 amino acids. In germline, CDR1 is LNHDA, CDR2 SQIVND (reference sequence).

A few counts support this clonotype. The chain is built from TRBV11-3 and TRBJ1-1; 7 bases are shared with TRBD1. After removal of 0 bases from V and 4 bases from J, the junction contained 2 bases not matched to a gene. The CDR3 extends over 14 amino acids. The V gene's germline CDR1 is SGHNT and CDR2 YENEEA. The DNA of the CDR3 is TGTGCCAGCAGCTTAGAGGACAGGTTCACTGAAGCTTTCTTT. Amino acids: CASSLEDRFTEAFF.

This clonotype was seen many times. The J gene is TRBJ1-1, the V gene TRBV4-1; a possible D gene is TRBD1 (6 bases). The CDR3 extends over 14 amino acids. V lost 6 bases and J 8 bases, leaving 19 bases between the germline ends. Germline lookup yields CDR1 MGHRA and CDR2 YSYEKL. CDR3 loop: CASSPGVESFEAFF. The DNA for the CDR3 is TGCGCCAGCAGTCCAGGGGTTGAATCTTTCGAAGCTTTCTTT.

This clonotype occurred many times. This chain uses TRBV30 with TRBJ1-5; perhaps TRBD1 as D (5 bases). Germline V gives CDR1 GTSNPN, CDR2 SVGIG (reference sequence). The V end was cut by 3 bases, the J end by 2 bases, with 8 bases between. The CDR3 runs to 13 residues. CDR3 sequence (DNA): TGTGCCTGGAGGGACAAGGGCAATCAGCCCCAGCATTTT. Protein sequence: CAWRDKGNQPQHF.

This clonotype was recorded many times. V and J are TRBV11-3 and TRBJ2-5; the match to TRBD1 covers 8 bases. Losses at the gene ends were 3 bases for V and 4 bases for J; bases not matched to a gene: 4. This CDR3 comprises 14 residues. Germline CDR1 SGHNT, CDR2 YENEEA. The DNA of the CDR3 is TGTGCCAGCAGCTTTGGGACAGGCAGAGAGACCCAGTACTTC. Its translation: CASSFGTGRETQYF.

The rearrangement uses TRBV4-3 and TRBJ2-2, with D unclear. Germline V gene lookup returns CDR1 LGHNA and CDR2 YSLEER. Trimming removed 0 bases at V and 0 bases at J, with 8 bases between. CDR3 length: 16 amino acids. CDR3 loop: CASSQDPQANTGELFF. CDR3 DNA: TGCGCCAGCAGCCAAGATCCCCAGGCGAACACCGGGGAGCTGTTTTTT.

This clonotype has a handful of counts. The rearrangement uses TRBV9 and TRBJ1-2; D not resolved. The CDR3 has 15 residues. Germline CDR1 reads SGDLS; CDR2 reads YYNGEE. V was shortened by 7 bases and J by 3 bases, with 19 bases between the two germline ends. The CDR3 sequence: CASAASPDVDYGYTF. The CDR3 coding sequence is TGTGCCAGCGCGGCCTCTCCGGACGTGGACTATGGCTACACCTTC.

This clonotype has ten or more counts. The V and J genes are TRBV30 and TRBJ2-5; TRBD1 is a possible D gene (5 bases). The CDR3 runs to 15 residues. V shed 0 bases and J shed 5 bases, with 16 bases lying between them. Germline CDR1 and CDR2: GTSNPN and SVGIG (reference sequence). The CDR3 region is CAWSVHRPVTETQYF. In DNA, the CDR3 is TGTGCCTGGAGTGTACACAGGCCCGTTACGGAGACCCAGTACTTC.

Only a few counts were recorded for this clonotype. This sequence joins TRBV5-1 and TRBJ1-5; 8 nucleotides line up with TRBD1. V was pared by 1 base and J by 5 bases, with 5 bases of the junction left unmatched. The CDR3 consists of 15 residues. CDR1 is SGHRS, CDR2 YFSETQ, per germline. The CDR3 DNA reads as TGCGCCAGCAGCTTGAAGGCAGGGGGCGATCAGCCCCAGCATTTT. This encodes CASSLKAGGDQPQHF.

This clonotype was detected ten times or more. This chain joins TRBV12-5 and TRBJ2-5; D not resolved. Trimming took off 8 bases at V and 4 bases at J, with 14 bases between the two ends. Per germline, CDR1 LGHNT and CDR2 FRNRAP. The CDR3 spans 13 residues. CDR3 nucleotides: TGTGCTAGTTCGCCGGGTCGAGGAGAGACCCAGTACTTC. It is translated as CASSPGRGETQYF.

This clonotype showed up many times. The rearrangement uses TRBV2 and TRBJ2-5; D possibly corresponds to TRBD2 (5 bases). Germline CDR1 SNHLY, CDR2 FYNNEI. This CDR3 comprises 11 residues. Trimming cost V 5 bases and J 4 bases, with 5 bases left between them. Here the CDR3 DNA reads TGTGCCAGCAGTCGGGGAGAGACCCAGTACTTC. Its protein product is CASSRGETQYF.